These 8 T cell receptor beta chains came from one sample sequenced in a study of blood T cells in healthy people across ages. For the second PCR, which ran for roughly 6 to 12 cycles, a sample-barcoded 5' primer and a J-beta primer mix were used. TCRdb called the 5' RACE reads again in MiXCR, with one record for every CDR3 protein. This sample has 600,000 or so distinct CDR3 sequences; approximately 30% occur once, and the top ten carry about a sixth. The sample was blood. These receptors originate from a woman aged 80 or over in good health.

This chain joins TRBV5-5 and TRBJ1-6, with a possible D match to TRBD1 (6 bases). The germline V gene has CDR1 SGHKS and CDR2 YYEKEE (reference sequence). The ends were cut back, 4 bases at V and 18 bases at J, with 23 bases in the middle. CDR3 length: 14 residues. The CDR3 bases are TGTGCCAGCAGCCCCGGGGGGCCCGAGGAAGCCCCCCACTTT. This encodes CASSPGGPEEAPHF.

This clonotype has a handful of counts. J is TRBJ2-2 and V is TRBV12-3 or TRBV12-4; D might be TRBD1 or TRBD2, each matching 5 bases. Trimming removed 2 bases at V and 7 bases at J, with 11 bases between. The CDR3 totals 14 residues. The CDR3 sequence: CASSLPAGGGELFF. DNA for the CDR3: TGTGCCAGCAGTTTACCAGCTGGGGGCGGGGAGCTGTTTTTT.

V gene TRBV5-1 combines with J gene TRBJ2-2, with 8 bases matching TRBD1. The V and J ends lost 4 bases and 1 base, in that order; junction bases with no gene match: 6. This CDR3 has 16 residues. CDR1 is SGHRS and CDR2 is YFSETQ in the germline V gene. Here the CDR3 DNA reads TGCGCCAGCAGCAAGGGACAGGCCTGGAACACCGGGGAGCTGTTTTTT. It encodes CASSKGQAWNTGELFF.

The J gene is TRBJ1-2, the V gene TRBV10-3; 9 bases are shared with TRBD1. This CDR3 has 16 residues. The ends lost 6 bases at V and 4 bases at J; junction bases unmatched: 12. CDR1 is ENHRY, CDR2 SYGVKD, per germline. CDR3 nucleotide sequence: TGTGCCATCAGAGGGACAGGGACTAATCGGGCCTATGGCTACACCTTC. Its translation: CAIRGTGTNRAYGYTF.

This clonotype was detected only a few times. J is TRBJ1-1 and V is TRBV9, with 8 bases lining up with TRBD1. J was trimmed by 2 bases and V by 2 bases; bases with no gene match: 5. Germline V CDR1 and CDR2: SGDLS, YYNGEE. The CDR3 extends over 15 amino acids. DNA for the CDR3: TGTGCCAGCAGCGTTAAGGCAGGGGGCAACACTGAAGCTTTCTTT. Translation: CASSVKAGGNTEAFF.

This sequence joins TRBV6-6 and TRBJ2-3, with TRBD1 matching over 7 bases. Germline values: CDR1 MNHNY, CDR2 SVGAGI (reference sequence). Losses at the gene ends were 5 bases for V and 2 bases for J; bases not matched to a gene: 4. The CDR3 runs to 14 residues. The CDR3 loop is CASSDRVVTDTQYF. The CDR3 DNA is TGTGCCAGCAGTGACAGGGTCGTCACAGATACGCAGTATTTT.

This clonotype was seen more than once but under ten times. The CDR3, as DNA: TGTGCCAGCACCAACAAAGGGGGCATGATCACTGAAGCTTTCTTT. It encodes CASTNKGGMITEAFF. The chain employs TRBV6-6 and TRBJ1-1, with 7 bases matching TRBD1. The CDR3 sequence is 15 residues long. The germline CDR1 and CDR2 sequences are MNHNY and SVGAGI (reference sequence). With 7 bases clipped from V and 4 bases from J, the junction kept 12 bases outside the gene matches.

This clonotype was picked up many times. The V call is TRBV12-3 or TRBV12-4, the J call TRBJ2-1, with D maybe TRBD2 (6 bases). The CDR3 covers 15 residues. The V end lost 7 bases, the J end lost 2 bases, and 15 bases lay between the germline ends. CDR3 DNA: TGTGCCAGCACCCTCGCTAGCGCGACCTACAATGAGCAGTTCTTC. Translating gives CASTLASATYNEQFF.